This T cell receptor (beta chain) was obtained from a study of shared clonotypes between healthy human individuals. Findings and caveats of the study: Some naive CD4 clonotypes, approximately 4.5%, turned up in common across several donors. Naive subsets tended to show greater estimated richness than memory subsets. Represented diversity (both genetic and exposure-history) was limited by the small number of donors.

Trimming took off 2 bases at V and 3 bases at J, with 10 bases between the two ends. This CDR3 contains 14 residues. Germline V gives CDR1 MNHEY, CDR2 SVGAGI. A remark on this clone: Antigen unknown.

Each CD8 memory set brought CD45RO+ cells together with CCR7-negative CD45RA+ TemRA cells. TCRdb keeps only in-frame clones here, not all; method: immunoSEQ multiplex PCR. This sample carries roughly 720,000 clones, 90% of them seen once, and the ten largest clones take 30% to 35%. This sequence was found in a man aged 18 to 35 in good health. Some clones in this sample may be carry-over from other donors' samples. What was sequenced was memory CD8+ T cells from PBMCs. The subset is: CD45RO+ cells pooled with CCR7-negative TemRA cells. This sequence joins TRBV6-5 and TRBJ1-1; possibly TRBD1 for D (6 bases). The CDR3 loop is CASSYGGEHTEAFF. The CDR3 DNA reads as TGTGCCAGCAGTTACGGGGGCGAACACACTGAAGCTTTCTTT.